This T cell receptor (beta chain) derives from a study of cytomegalovirus exposure and HLA in healthy donors. General study findings and limits: Data from an earlier analysis indicated that most TCR beta V segments were productive either about 90% or about 30% of the time. No immune exposure information besides CMV serostatus was available. Cytomegalovirus status was reportedly diagnosed by the classifier with high sensitivity and specificity.

Germline assignment: CDR1 SNHLY and CDR2 FYNNEI. The CDR3 totals 13 residues. The trim removed 9 bases at V and 7 bases at J, leaving 9 bases unmatched. Comment on this clone: As yet, its antigen is unknown.

A multiplex PCR was run with 60 Vbeta primers and 13 Jbeta primers. The table came from immunoSEQ multiplex PCR; TCRdb's copy has only in-frame clones and leaves some out. The repertoire holds more than 100,000 clones, with roughly three quarters as singletons. The TCR comes from an older woman in good health and CMV-seronegative. Sequencing input: PBMCs. The gene calls are TRBV2 and TRBJ1-2, with 9 bases identical to TRBD1. The CDR3 here is CARSLDRGGGYTF. As DNA, the CDR3 is TGTGCCAGGAGCCTGGACAGGGGTGGTGGCTACACCTTC.